This paragraph reports one T cell receptor (beta chain). Its antigen is as yet unknown. The record originates from a study of cytomegalovirus exposure and HLA in healthy donors. Study outcomes and limitations: Common viral pathogens were later found to be apparently linked to several of the most significant clusters. Sequencing artifact likely explains a cluster of highly shared sequence variants. HLA alleles showed associations with some 17,000 TCR beta sequences in a later analysis, at a 0.05 false discovery rate.

PCR amplification relied on 60 Vbeta primers (plus 13 Jbeta primers). Original processing notes: A later analysis tallied approximately 87 million unique TCR beta chains, approximately 11 million of them shared. Data came from immunoSEQ multiplex PCR; TCRdb stores just in-frame clones and leaves some out. V and J calls and clone size are as listed in that table; D and trimming were resolved from the DNA. Its table lists approximately 190,000 clones. V shed 0 bases and J shed 7 bases, with 11 bases lying between them. The CDR3 has 13 amino acids. Germline V CDR1 and CDR2: SGDLS, YYNGEE. The sample taken for sequencing was PBMCs. This TCR was sampled from a boy younger than 18 in good health and CMV-seronegative. V is TRBV9 and J is TRBJ2-7; no definite D call. In DNA form, the CDR3 reads TGTGCCAGCAGCGTAGGTCCAGTGGAGGAGCAGTACTTC. Amino acids: CASSVGPVEEQYF.